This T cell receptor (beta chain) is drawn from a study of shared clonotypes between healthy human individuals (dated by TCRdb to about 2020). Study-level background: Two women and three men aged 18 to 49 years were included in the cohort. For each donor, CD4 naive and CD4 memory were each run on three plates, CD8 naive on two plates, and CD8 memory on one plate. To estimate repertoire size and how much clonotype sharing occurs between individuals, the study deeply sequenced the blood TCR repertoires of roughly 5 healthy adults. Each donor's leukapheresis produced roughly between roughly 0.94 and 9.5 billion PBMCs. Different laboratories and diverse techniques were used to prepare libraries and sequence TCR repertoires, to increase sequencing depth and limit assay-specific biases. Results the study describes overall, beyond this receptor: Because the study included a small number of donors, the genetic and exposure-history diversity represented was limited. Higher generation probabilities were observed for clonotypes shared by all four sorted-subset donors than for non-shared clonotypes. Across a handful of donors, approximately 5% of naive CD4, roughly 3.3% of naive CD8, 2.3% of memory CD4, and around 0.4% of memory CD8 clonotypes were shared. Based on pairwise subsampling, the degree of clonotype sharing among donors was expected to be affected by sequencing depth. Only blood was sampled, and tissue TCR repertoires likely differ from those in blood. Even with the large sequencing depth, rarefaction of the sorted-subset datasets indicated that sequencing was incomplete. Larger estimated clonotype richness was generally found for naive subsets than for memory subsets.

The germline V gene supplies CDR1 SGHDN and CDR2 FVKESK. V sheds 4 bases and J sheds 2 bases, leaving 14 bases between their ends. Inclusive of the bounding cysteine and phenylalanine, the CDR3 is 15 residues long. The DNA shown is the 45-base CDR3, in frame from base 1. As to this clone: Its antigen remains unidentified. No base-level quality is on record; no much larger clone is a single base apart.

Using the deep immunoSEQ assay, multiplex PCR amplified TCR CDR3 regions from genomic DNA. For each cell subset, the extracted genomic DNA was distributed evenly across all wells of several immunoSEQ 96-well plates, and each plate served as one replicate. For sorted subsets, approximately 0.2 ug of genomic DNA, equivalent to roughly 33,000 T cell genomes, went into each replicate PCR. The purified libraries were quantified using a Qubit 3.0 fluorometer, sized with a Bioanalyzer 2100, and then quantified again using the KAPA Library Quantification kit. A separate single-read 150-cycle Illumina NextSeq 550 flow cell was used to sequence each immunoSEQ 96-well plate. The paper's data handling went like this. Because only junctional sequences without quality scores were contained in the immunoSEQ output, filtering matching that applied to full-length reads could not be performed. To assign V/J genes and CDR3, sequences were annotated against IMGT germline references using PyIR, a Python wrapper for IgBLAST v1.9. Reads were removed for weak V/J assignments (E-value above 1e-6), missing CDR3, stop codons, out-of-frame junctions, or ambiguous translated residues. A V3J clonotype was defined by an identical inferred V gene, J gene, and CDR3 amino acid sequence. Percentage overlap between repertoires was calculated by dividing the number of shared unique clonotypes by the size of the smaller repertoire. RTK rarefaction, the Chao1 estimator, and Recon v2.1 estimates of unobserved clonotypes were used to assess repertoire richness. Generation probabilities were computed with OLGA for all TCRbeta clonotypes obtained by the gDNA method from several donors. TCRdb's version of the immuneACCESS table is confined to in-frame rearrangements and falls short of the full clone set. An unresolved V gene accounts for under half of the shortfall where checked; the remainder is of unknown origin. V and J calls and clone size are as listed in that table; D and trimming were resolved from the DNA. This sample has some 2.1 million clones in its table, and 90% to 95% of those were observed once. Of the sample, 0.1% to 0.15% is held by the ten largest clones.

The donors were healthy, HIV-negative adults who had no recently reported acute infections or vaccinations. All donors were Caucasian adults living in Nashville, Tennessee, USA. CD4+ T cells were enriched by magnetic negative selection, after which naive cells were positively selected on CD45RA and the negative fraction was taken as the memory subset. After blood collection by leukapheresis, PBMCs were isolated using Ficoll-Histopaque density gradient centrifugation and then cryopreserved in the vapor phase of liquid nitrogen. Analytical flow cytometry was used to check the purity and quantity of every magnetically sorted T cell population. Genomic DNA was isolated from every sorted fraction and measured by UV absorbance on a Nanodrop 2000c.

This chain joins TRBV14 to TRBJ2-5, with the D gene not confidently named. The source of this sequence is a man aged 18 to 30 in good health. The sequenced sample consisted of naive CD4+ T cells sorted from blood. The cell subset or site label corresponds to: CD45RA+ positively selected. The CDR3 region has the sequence CASSLLDTRQETQYF. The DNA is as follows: TGTGCCAGCAGCCTCCTTGACACAAGACAAGAGACCCAGTACTTC. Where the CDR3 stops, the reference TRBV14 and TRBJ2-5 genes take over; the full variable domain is EAGVTQFPSHSVIEKGQTVTLRCDPISGHDNLYWYRRVMGKEIKFLLHFVKESKQDESGMPNNRFLAERTGGTYSTLKVQPAELEDSGVYFCASSLLDTRQETQYFGPGTRLLVL.